The 5 T cell receptor beta chains below were found in one sample sequenced in a study of OX40 agonist ivuxolimab in advanced cancers. Method: immunoSEQ multiplex PCR; TCRdb's copy keeps in-frame clones and lacks some. This repertoire shows about 88,000 clones, around 85% found once; its top ten account for around 4%. The sample in question was CD4+ or CD8+ T cells sorted from blood, obtained in a trial of the OX40 agonist ivuxolimab. The receptor source for this set is an adult with an advanced solid tumor such as melanoma, head and neck, liver or kidney cancer.

The chain combines TRBV5-1 with TRBJ2-1, with D unresolved. In germline, CDR1 is SGHRS, CDR2 YFSETQ. The CDR3 is 15 amino acids. The V end lost 1 base, the J end lost 4 bases, and 12 bases lay between the germline ends. In DNA, the CDR3 is TGCGCCAGCAGCTTGCAGTCTATGGGGTACAATGAGCAGTTCTTC. Translation: CASSLQSMGYNEQFF.

The CDR3 sequence: CASRSYTEAFF. DNA for the CDR3: TGTGCCAGCAGATCGTACACTGAAGCTTTCTTT. The rearrangement links TRBV2 to TRBJ1-1, with D uncertain. Germline V gene sequence: CDR1 SNHLY, CDR2 FYNNEI. The CDR3 length is 11 residues. Trimming cost V 6 bases and J 3 bases, with 5 bases left between them.

Comments on this clone: The junction does not match germline at one end; this may be a read error. This rearrangement joins TRBV7-7 to TRBJ2-5; D is possibly TRBD2 (6 bases). Germline values: CDR1 SSHAT, CDR2 FNYEAQ (reference sequence). This CDR3 is built from 13 residues. The CDR3 sequence is CASSLGLQETQYF. The CDR3 DNA follows: TGTGCTAGCAGCTTGGGACTTCAAGAGACCCAGTACTTC.

V gene TRBV2 combines with J gene TRBJ2-3; 7 positions match TRBD2. Losses at the gene ends were 5 bases for V and 1 base for J; bases not matched to a gene: 3. Germline CDR1 is SNHLY and CDR2 is FYNNEI. The CDR3 spans 14 residues. The CDR3 here is CASSFTSGTDTQYF. CDR3 nucleotide sequence: TGTGCCAGCAGTTTTACTAGCGGCACAGATACGCAGTATTTT.

V gene TRBV29-1 combines with J gene TRBJ2-7; TRBD1 is a possible D gene (5 bases). The CDR3 runs to 13 residues. Germline V gene lookup returns CDR1 SQVTM and CDR2 ANQGSEA. The ends were cut back, 4 bases at V and 1 base at J, with 11 bases in the middle. In DNA, the CDR3 is TGCAGCGTTGTATTACAGGATTCCTACGAGCAGTACTTC. This encodes CSVVLQDSYEQYF.